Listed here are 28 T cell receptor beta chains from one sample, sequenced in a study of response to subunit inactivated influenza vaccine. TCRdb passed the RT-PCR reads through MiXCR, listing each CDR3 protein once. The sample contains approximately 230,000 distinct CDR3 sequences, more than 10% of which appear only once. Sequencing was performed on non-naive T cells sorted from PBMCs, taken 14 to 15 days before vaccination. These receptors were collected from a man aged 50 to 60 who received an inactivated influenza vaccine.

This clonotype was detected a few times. CDR3 loop: CASSLVGVKLFF. The CDR3 DNA follows: TGTGCCAGCAGTTTAGTGGGGGTAAAACTGTTTTTT. V is TRBV12-3 or TRBV12-4 and J is TRBJ1-4; a possible D gene is TRBD1 (5 bases). Trimming shortened V by 1 base and J by 10 bases, and 7 bases separated the two germline ends. This CDR3 is 12 amino acids long.

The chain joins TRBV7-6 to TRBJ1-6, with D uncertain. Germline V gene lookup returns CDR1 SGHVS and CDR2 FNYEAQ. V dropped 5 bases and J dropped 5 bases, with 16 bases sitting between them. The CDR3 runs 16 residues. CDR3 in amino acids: CASSIESRSNNSPLHF. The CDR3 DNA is TGTGCCAGCAGCATAGAGTCCAGGTCTAATAATTCACCCCTCCACTTT.

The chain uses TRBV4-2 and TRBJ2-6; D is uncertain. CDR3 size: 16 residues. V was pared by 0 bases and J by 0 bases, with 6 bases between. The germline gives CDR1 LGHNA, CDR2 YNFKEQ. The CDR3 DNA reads TGTGCCAGCAGCCAAGATCGCACCTCTGGGGCCAACGTCCTGACTTTC. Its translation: CASSQDRTSGANVLTF.

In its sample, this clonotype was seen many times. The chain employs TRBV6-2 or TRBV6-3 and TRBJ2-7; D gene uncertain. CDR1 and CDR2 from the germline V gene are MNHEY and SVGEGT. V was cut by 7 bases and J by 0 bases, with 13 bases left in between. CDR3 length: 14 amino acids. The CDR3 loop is CASTPETASYEQYF. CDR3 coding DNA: TGTGCCAGCACCCCAGAGACTGCCTCCTACGAGCAGTACTTC.

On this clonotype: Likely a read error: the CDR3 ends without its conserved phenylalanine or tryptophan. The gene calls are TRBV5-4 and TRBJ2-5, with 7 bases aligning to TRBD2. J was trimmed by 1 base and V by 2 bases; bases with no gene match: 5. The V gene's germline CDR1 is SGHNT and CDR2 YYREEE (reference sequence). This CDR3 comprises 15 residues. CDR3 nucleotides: TGTGCCAGCAGCTTTTCCCCTAGCGGCCAAGAGACCCAGTACTCC. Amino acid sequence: CASSFSPSGQETQYS.

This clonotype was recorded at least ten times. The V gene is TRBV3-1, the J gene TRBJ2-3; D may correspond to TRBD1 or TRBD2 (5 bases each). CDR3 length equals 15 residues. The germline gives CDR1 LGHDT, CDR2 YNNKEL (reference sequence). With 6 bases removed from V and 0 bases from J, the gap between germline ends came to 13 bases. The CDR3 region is CASSKGPSSTDTQYF. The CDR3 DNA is TGTGCCAGCAGTAAGGGACCCTCTAGCACAGATACGCAGTATTTT.

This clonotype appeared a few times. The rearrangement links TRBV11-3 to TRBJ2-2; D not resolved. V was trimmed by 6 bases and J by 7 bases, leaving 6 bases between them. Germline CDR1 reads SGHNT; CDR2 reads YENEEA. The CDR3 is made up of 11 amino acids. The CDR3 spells CASSTDGELFF. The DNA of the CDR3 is TGTGCCAGCAGTACAGACGGGGAGCTGTTTTTT.

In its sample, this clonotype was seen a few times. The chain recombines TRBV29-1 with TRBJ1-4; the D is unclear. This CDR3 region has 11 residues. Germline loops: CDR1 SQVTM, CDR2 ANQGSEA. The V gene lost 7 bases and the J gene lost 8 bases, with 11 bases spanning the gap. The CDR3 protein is CSAIENEKLFF. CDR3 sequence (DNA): TGCAGCGCCATCGAGAACGAAAAACTGTTTTTT.

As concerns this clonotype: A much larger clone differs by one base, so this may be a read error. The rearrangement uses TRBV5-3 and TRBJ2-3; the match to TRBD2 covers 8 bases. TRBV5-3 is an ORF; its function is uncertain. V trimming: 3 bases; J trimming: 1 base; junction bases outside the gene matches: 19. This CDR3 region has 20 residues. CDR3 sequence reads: CARSSGERETERWGTDTQYF. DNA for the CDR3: TGTGCCAGAAGCTCTGGAGAGCGGGAGACCGAAAGGTGGGGCACAGATACGCAGTATTTT.

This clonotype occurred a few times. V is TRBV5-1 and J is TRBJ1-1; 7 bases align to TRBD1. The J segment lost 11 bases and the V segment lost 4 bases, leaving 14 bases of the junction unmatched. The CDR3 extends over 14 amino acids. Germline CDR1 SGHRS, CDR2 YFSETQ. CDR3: CASSLDQIGTEAFF. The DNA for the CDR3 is TGCGCCAGCAGCCTTGACCAAATCGGGACAGAGGCTTTCTTT.

The chain's CDR3 is CASSQVGGGAYEQYF. CDR3 DNA: TGCGCCAGCAGCCAAGTTGGCGGGGGGGCTTACGAGCAGTACTTC. The chain is built from TRBV4-1 and TRBJ2-7, with 9 bases identical to TRBD2. J was trimmed by 4 bases and V by 1 base; bases with no gene match: 5. The CDR3 has 15 residues. Germline assignment: CDR1 MGHRA and CDR2 YSYEKL.

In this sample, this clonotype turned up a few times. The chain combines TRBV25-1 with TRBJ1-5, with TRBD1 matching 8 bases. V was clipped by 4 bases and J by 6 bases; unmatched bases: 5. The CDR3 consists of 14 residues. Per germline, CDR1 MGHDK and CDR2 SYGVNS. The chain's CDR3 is CASSATGAGQPQHF. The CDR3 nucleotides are TGTGCCAGCAGTGCGACAGGGGCAGGTCAGCCCCAGCATTTT.

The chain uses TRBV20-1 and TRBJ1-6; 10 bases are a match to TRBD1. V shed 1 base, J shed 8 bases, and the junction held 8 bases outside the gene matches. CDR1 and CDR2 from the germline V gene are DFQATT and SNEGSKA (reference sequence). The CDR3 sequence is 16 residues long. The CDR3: CSARVATGGTHSPLHF. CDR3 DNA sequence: TGCAGTGCTAGAGTCGCGACAGGGGGCACTCATTCACCCCTCCACTTT.

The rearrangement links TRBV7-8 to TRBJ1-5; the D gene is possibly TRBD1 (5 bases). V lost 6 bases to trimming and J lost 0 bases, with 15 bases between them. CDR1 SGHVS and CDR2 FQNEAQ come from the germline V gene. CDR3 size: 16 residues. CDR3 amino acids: CASSRRGHYSNQPQHF. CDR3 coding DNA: TGTGCCAGCAGTCGGAGGGGCCATTATAGCAATCAGCCCCAGCATTTT.

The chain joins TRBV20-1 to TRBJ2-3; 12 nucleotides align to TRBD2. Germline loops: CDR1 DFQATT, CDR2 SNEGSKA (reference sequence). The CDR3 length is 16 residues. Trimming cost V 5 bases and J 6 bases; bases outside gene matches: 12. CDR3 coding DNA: TGCAGTGCTGACGCCCGACTAGCGGGAGTAGACGATACGCAGTATTTT. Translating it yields CSADARLAGVDDTQYF.

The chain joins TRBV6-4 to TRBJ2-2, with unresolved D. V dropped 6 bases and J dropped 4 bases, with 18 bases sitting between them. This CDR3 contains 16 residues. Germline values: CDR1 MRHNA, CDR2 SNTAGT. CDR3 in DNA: TGTGCCAGCAGCCAAAGGTCCCAGGTCACCACCGGGGAGCTGTTTTTT. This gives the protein CASSQRSQVTTGELFF.

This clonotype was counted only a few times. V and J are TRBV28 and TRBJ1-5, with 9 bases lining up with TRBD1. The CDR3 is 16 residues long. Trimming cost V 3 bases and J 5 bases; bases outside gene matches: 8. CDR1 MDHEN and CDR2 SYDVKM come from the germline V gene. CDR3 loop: CASSFTQGARDQPQHF. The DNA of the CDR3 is TGTGCCAGCAGTTTCACACAGGGGGCGCGGGATCAGCCCCAGCATTTT.

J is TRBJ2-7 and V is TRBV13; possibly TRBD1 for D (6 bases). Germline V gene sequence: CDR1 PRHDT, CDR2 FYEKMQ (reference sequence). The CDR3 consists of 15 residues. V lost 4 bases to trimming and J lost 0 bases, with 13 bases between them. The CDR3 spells CASSYRAGSSYEQYF. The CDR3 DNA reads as TGTGCCAGCAGCTACAGGGCAGGGAGCTCCTACGAGCAGTACTTC.

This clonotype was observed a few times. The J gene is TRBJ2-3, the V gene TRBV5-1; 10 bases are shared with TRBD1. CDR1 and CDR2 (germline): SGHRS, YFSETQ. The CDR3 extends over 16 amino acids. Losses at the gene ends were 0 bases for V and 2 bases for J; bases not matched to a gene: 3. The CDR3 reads CASSLGQGAPTDTQYF. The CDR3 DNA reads TGCGCCAGCAGCTTGGGACAGGGGGCCCCCACAGATACGCAGTATTTT.

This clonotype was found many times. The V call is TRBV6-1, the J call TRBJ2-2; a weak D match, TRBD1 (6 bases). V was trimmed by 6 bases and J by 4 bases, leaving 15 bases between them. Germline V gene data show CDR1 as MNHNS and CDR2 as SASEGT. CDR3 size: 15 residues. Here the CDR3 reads CASRRTGSGTGELFF. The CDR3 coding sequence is TGTGCCAGCAGACGAACAGGGAGCGGCACCGGGGAGCTGTTTTTT.

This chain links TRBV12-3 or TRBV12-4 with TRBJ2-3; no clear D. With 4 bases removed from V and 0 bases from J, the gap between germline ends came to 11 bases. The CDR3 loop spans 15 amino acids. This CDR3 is CASSSLRDSTDTQYF. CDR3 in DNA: TGTGCCAGCAGTTCATTACGTGATAGCACAGATACGCAGTATTTT.

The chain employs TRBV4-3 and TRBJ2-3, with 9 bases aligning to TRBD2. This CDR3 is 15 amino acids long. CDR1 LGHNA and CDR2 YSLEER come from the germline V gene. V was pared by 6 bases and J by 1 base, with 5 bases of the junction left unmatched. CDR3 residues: CASSPSGMRTDTQYF. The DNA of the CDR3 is TGCGCCAGCAGTCCTAGCGGGATGCGCACAGATACGCAGTATTTT.

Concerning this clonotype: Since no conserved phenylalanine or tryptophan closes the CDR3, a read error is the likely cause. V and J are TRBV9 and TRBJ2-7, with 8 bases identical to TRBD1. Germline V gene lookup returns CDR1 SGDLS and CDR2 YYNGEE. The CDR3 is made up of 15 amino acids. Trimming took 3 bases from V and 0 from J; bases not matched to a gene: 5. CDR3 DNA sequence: TGTGCCAGCAGCGCGGGACAGGCGAGCTCCTACGAGCAGTACTCC. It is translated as CASSAGQASSYEQYS.

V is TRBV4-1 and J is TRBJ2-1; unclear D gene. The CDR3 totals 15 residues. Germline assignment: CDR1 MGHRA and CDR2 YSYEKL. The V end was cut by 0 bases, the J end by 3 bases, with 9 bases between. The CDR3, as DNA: TGCGCCAGCAGCCAAGATCCTGTCAGCTACAATGAGCAGTTCTTC. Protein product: CASSQDPVSYNEQFF.

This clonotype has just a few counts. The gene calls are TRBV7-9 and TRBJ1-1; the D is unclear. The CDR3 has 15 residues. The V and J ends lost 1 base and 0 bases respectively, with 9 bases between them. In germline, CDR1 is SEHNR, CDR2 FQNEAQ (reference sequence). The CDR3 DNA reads TGTGCCAGCAGCTTAGATCTGGGGATGAACACTGAAGCTTTCTTT. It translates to CASSLDLGMNTEAFF. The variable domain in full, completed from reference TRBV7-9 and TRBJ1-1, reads DTGVSQNPRHKITKRGQNVTFRCDPISEHNRLYWYRQTLGQGPEFLTYFQNEAQLEKSRLLSDRFSAERPKGSFSTLEIQRTEQGDSAMYLCASSLDLGMNTEAFFGQGTRLTVV.

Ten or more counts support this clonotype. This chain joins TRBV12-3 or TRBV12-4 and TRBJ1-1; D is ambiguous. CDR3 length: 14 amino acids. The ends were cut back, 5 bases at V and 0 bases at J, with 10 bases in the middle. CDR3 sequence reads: CASSPDLMNTEAFF. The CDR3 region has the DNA TGTGCCAGCAGTCCAGATCTCATGAACACTGAAGCTTTCTTT.

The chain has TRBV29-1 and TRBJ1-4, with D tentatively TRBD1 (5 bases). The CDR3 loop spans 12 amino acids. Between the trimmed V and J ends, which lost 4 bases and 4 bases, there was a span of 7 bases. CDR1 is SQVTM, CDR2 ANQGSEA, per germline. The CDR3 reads CSVVGVNEKLFF. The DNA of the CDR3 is TGCAGCGTTGTGGGGGTTAATGAAAAACTGTTTTTT.

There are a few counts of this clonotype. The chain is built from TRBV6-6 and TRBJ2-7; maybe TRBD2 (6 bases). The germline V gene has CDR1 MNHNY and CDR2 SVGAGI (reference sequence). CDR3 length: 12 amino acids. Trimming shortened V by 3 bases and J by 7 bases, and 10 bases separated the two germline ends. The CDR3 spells CASSYTSREQYF. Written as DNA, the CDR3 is TGTGCCAGCAGTTATACTAGCCGGGAGCAGTACTTC.